Following are 14 T cell receptor beta chains from one sample sequenced in a study of T-cell reconstitution after alpha-beta-depleted transplantation in children. Preparation of the TCRbeta library used unique molecular identifiers. MiXCR, run by TCRdb on the PCR reads, gives a single entry per CDR3 protein. The sample has 400,000 to 550,000 distinct CDR3 sequences; 10% are singletons. The source material was PBMCs, sampled before TCRalphabeta/CD19-depleted stem cell transplant. All receptors come from a child younger than 10 with inherited bone marrow failure, due to receive a stem cell transplant.

This clonotype was found many times. The V call is TRBV7-9, the J call TRBJ1-1; possibly TRBD1 for D (5 bases). Germline V lookup: CDR1 SEHNR, CDR2 FQNEAQ (reference sequence). The CDR3 runs to 15 residues. Trimming left V 5 bases short and J 0 bases short, with 13 bases between. The CDR3 bases are TGTGCCAGCAGCCCTGGGGGGGGTATGAACACTGAAGCTTTCTTT. It translates to CASSPGGGMNTEAFF.

The CDR3 nucleotides are TGTGCCAGCAGCCCCCAAGGGGGACAGGGGCTCACCTACGAGCAGTACTTC. As protein: CASSPQGGQGLTYEQYF. This chain connects TRBV7-9 to TRBJ2-7; TRBD1 matches at 10 bases. V was pared by 5 bases and J by 2 bases, with 12 bases of the junction left unmatched. In germline, CDR1 is SEHNR, CDR2 FQNEAQ (reference sequence). This CDR3 is 17 amino acids long.

Ten or more counts support this clonotype. This chain uses TRBV12-3 or TRBV12-4 with TRBJ2-1, with D perhaps TRBD1 (6 bases). CDR3 length equals 13 residues. V lost 8 bases and J 4 bases, leaving 12 bases between the germline ends. Written as DNA, the CDR3 is TGTGCCAGCTTGACAAGGGGGTACAATGAGCAGTTCTTC. Translating it yields CASLTRGYNEQFF.

This clonotype was detected ten times or more. This chain joins TRBV20-1 and TRBJ2-1; 7 nucleotides agree with TRBD2. The CDR3 totals 16 residues. Germline V CDR1 and CDR2: DFQATT, SNEGSKA (reference sequence). The trim removed 2 bases at V and 8 bases at J, leaving 15 bases unmatched. The CDR3 region is CSARSQRGANGYEQFF. The CDR3 DNA is TGCAGTGCTAGAAGTCAGCGGGGAGCGAATGGGTATGAGCAGTTCTTC.

In the case of this clonotype: This could be a read error, since a much larger clone is one nucleotide away. The rearrangement joins TRBV6-2 or TRBV6-3 to TRBJ2-7; D perhaps matches TRBD2 (6 bases). The CDR3 totals 15 residues. Germline-derived CDR1 and CDR2 are MNHEY and SVGEGT. V shed 9 bases and J shed 0 bases, with 18 bases lying between them. This chain's CDR3 is CARSHPGTRSYEQYF. For the CDR3, the DNA is TGTGCCAGAAGTCACCCCGGGACTCGCTCCTACGAGCAGTACTTC.

This clonotype has a count of ten or more. The chain has TRBV27 and TRBJ2-7; 11 positions agree with TRBD2. The V gene end was trimmed by 6 bases and the J gene end by 0 bases; junction bases not matched to a gene: 1. CDR3 size: 14 residues. From germline, CDR1 is MNHEY and CDR2 SMNVEV (reference sequence). The CDR3 loop reads CASRGTSGSYEQYF. The CDR3 DNA sequence: TGTGCCAGCAGGGGGACTAGCGGCTCCTACGAGCAGTACTTC.

Details on this clonotype: This may arise from a read error, as a much more abundant clone is one base away. The CDR3 spells CASSWGLAGFEQIF. The CDR3 region has the DNA TGTGCCAGCAGCTGGGGACTAGCGGGGTTTGAGCAGATCTTC. The chain is built from TRBV9 and TRBJ2-1; 13 bases are shared with TRBD2. CDR3 length equals 14 residues. Germline V gene data show CDR1 as SGDLS and CDR2 as YYNGEE.

DNA of the CDR3: TGCAGTGCTGGGTCACCGCTAGCGGGAGTAGCGGATGAGCAGTTCTTC. Translating it yields CSAGSPLAGVADEQFF. The chain is built from TRBV20-1 and TRBJ2-1, with 10 bases fitting TRBD2. CDR1 is DFQATT and CDR2 is SNEGSKA in the germline V gene (reference sequence). The CDR3 runs 16 residues. The ends lost 5 bases at V and 8 bases at J; junction bases unmatched: 15.

This clonotype was seen at least ten times. The gene calls are TRBV20-1 and TRBJ2-7; D is uncertain. CDR1 is DFQATT, CDR2 SNEGSKA, per germline (reference sequence). This CDR3 has 11 amino acids. Trimming took off 6 bases at V and 3 bases at J, with 9 bases between the two ends. CDR3 region: CSATPLYEQYF. CDR3 nucleotides: TGCAGTGCAACACCTCTCTACGAGCAGTACTTC.

This clonotype occurred many times. This rearrangement joins TRBV4-3 to TRBJ2-3; 8 nucleotides line up with TRBD2. V trimming: 4 bases; J trimming: 0 bases; junction bases outside the gene matches: 6. CDR1 and CDR2 (germline): LGHNA, YSLEER. The length of the CDR3 is 16 residues. CDR3 region: CASSLSGDISTDTQYF. CDR3 bases: TGCGCCAGCAGCCTTAGCGGGGATATTAGCACAGATACGCAGTATTTT.

This clonotype has only a few counts. The chain combines TRBV12-3 or TRBV12-4 with TRBJ2-5, with TRBD2 matching 14 bases. This CDR3 has 15 residues. The J segment lost 1 base and the V segment lost 6 bases, leaving 1 base of the junction unmatched. Here the CDR3 DNA reads TGTGCCAGCAGGGGGACTAGCGGGAGCCAAGAGACCCAGTACTTC. It codes for CASRGTSGSQETQYF.

This clonotype was detected ten times or more. The chain recombines TRBV25-1 with TRBJ2-3, with D possibly being TRBD1 (5 bases). Deletions cut 3 bases from V and 3 bases from J, with 13 bases between. The length of the CDR3 is 15 residues. Germline V lookup: CDR1 MGHDK, CDR2 SYGVNS. The chain's CDR3 is CASSEFRADTDTQYF. The DNA of the CDR3 is TGTGCCAGCAGTGAGTTCAGGGCCGATACAGATACGCAGTATTTT.

This clonotype has at least ten counts. V and J are TRBV12-3 or TRBV12-4 and TRBJ1-5; 9 nucleotides agree with TRBD1. This CDR3 has 14 residues. Trimming removed 5 bases from V and 7 bases from J; junction bases left unmatched: 6. This chain's CDR3 is CASSPRTGDQPQHF. The DNA for the CDR3 is TGTGCCAGCAGTCCCCGGACAGGGGACCAGCCCCAGCATTTT.

This clonotype was detected many times. J is TRBJ2-1 and V is TRBV4-2; TRBD1 might be the D (6 bases). V was pared by 5 bases and J by 5 bases, with 10 bases between. Germline CDR1 and CDR2: LGHNA and YNFKEQ. The length of the CDR3 is 13 residues. CDR3 region: CASSYGQNNEQFF. CDR3 in DNA: TGTGCCAGCAGCTACGGACAGAACAATGAGCAGTTCTTC.